Presented here are 16 T cell receptor beta chains from one specimen sequenced in a study of naive and memory T cell subsets. Both TRBC1 and TRBC2 were covered by a beta constant-region primer of two equimolar oligonucleotides. Four rounds of PCR amplified the ligated cDNA using nested alpha and beta constant-region primers plus SP2. TCRdb re-called the UMI-ligation and nested PCR reads through MiXCR, storing one row per CDR3 protein. The sample has some 82,000 distinct CDR3 sequences, roughly 9.2% seen once. The sequenced material came from naive CD8+ T cells from blood. The receptors here all came from a human donor in good health.

This clonotype was found many times. The chain couples TRBV5-1 to TRBJ2-7; unclear D gene. V lost 3 bases to trimming and J lost 5 bases, with 9 bases between them. The CDR3 has 12 amino acids. Germline CDR1 is SGHRS and CDR2 is YFSETQ. In DNA form, the CDR3 reads TGCGCCAGCAGCTCCCCCCGGGACGAGCAGTACTTC. Residues: CASSSPRDEQYF. Drawing the rest from reference TRBV5-1 and TRBJ2-7, the complete variable domain is KAGVTQTPRYLIKTRGQQVTLSCSPISGHRSVSWYQQTPGQGLQFLFEYFSETQRNKGNFPGRFSGRQFSNSRSEMNVSTLELGDSALYLCASSSPRDEQYFGPGTRLTVT.

The chain has TRBV6-1 and TRBJ2-7; D possibly corresponds to TRBD1 (5 bases). With 0 bases removed from V and 2 bases from J, the gap between germline ends came to 11 bases. This CDR3 is 15 amino acids long. The V gene's germline CDR1 is MNHNS and CDR2 SASEGT. The chain's CDR3 is CASSEATAYTYEQYF. The CDR3 DNA reads TGTGCCAGCAGTGAAGCGACAGCTTATACCTACGAGCAGTACTTC.

The V call is TRBV11-2, the J call TRBJ1-4, with a tentative D call TRBD1 (5 bases). Germline CDR1 is SGHAT and CDR2 is FQNNGV. V dropped 2 bases and J dropped 5 bases, with 12 bases sitting between them. This CDR3 spans 15 amino acids. CDR3 in DNA: TGTGCCAGCAGCTTATTCGACAGCCGCAATGAAAAACTGTTTTTT. It translates to CASSLFDSRNEKLFF. Drawing the rest from reference TRBV11-2 and TRBJ1-4, the complete variable domain is EAGVAQSPRYKIIEKRQSVAFWCNPISGHATLYWYQQILGQGPKLLIQFQNNGVVDDSQLPKDRFSAERLKGVDSTLKIQPAKLEDSAVYLCASSLFDSRNEKLFFGSGTQLSVL.

The chain recombines TRBV6-6 with TRBJ1-1, with D perhaps TRBD1 (5 bases). V was trimmed by 5 bases and J by 3 bases, leaving 13 bases between them. Germline CDR1 MNHNY, CDR2 SVGAGI (reference sequence). The CDR3 loop spans 14 amino acids. The chain's CDR3 is CASSVGGGDTEAFF. Written as DNA, the CDR3 is TGTGCCAGCAGTGTGGGGGGGGGGGACACTGAAGCTTTCTTT.

This clonotype was detected ten times or more. The chain links TRBV7-6 to TRBJ2-7; the match to TRBD1 covers 8 bases. Germline V CDR1 and CDR2: SGHVS, FNYEAQ. The CDR3 extends over 15 amino acids. J lost 3 bases, V lost 2 bases, and 6 bases had no gene match. The CDR3 DNA follows: TGTGCCAGCAGCTTACTACAGGGGGAATACTACGAGCAGTACTTC. It codes for CASSLLQGEYYEQYF.

The count of this clonotype is one. The chain recombines TRBV3-1 with TRBJ1-1; 7 nucleotides match TRBD1. The CDR3 consists of 14 residues. The germline V gene has CDR1 LGHDT and CDR2 YNNKEL (reference sequence). The ends lost 4 bases at V and 3 bases at J; junction bases unmatched: 5. CDR3 residues: CASSRQGSYTEAFF. CDR3 sequence (DNA): TGTGCCAGCAGCCGACAGGGATCTTACACTGAAGCTTTCTTT.

This clonotype was found a few times. The chain uses TRBV2 and TRBJ2-3; TRBD2 agrees at 11 bases. This CDR3 is 16 amino acids long. Germline CDR1 is SNHLY and CDR2 is FYNNEI. V lost 3 bases to trimming and J lost 2 bases; unmatched junction nucleotides: 4. This CDR3 reads CASSEGLADFTDTQYF. In DNA, the CDR3 is TGTGCCAGCAGTGAGGGACTAGCGGACTTCACAGATACGCAGTATTTT.

This clonotype came up many times. This chain's CDR3 is CSVEDNGYSEKLFF. CDR3 sequence (DNA): TGCAGCGTTGAAGATAATGGGTACAGCGAAAAACTGTTTTTT. The chain combines TRBV29-1 with TRBJ1-4; no firm D call. Trimming took off 0 bases at V and 8 bases at J, with 13 bases between the two ends. The germline V gene has CDR1 SQVTM and CDR2 ANQGSEA. The CDR3 totals 14 residues.

J is TRBJ1-1 and V is TRBV29-1; unclear D gene. Trimming removed 5 bases from V and 6 bases from J, with 7 bases in between. This CDR3 contains 10 residues. The V gene's germline CDR1 is SQVTM and CDR2 ANQGSEA. The CDR3, as DNA: TGCAGCGTTATGGCCCCTGAAGCTTTCTTT. The encoded protein is CSVMAPEAFF.

The chain recombines TRBV7-3 with TRBJ2-6, with D hard to call. The CDR3 loop spans 16 amino acids. Trimming removed 0 bases at V and 1 base at J, with 7 bases between. Germline V gives CDR1 SGHTA, CDR2 FQGTGA. CDR3 sequence: CASSLTGYSGANVLTF. CDR3 coding DNA: TGTGCCAGCAGCTTAACCGGGTATTCTGGGGCCAACGTCCTGACTTTC.

This clonotype was counted at least ten times. J is TRBJ2-7 and V is TRBV7-9; TRBD1 matches 11 bases. V was clipped by 5 bases and J by 4 bases; unmatched bases: 4. CDR3 size: 14 residues. In germline, CDR1 is SEHNR, CDR2 FQNEAQ (reference sequence). CDR3 region: CASSAGTGGYEQYF. DNA of the CDR3: TGTGCCAGCAGCGCCGGGACAGGGGGTTACGAGCAGTACTTC.

This chain uses TRBV5-4 with TRBJ2-3; possibly TRBD2 for D (7 bases). V lost 4 bases and J 5 bases, leaving 20 bases between the germline ends. Germline values: CDR1 SGHNT, CDR2 YYREEE (reference sequence). This CDR3 is 16 amino acids long. This CDR3 is CASSPEWGASGDTQYF. The CDR3 nucleotides read TGTGCCAGCAGCCCGGAGTGGGGGGCTAGCGGAGATACGCAGTATTTT.

In this sample, this clonotype turned up many times. The rearrangement uses TRBV20-1 and TRBJ2-5; 9 bases agree with TRBD2. J was trimmed by 1 base and V by 3 bases; bases with no gene match: 9. The CDR3 is made up of 16 amino acids. Looked up from germline, CDR1 is DFQATT and CDR2 is SNEGSKA (reference sequence). CDR3 nucleotide sequence: TGCAGTGCTAGGACCAAAACTAGCGGGCTCCAAGAGACCCAGTACTTC. This gives the protein CSARTKTSGLQETQYF.

Ten or more counts support this clonotype. The rearrangement links TRBV5-1 to TRBJ2-4; 8 bases line up with TRBD1. Germline CDR1 SGHRS, CDR2 YFSETQ. Germline trimming cut 4 bases from V and 0 bases from J; bases unmatched to any gene: 12. The CDR3 is 18 amino acids. This CDR3 reads CASSPRGQDSIAKNIQYF. In nucleotides, the CDR3 is TGCGCCAGCAGCCCCCGGGGACAGGACTCCATAGCCAAAAACATTCAGTACTTC. The full variable domain, its missing parts supplied by reference TRBV5-1 and TRBJ2-4, is KAGVTQTPRYLIKTRGQQVTLSCSPISGHRSVSWYQQTPGQGLQFLFEYFSETQRNKGNFPGRFSGRQFSNSRSEMNVSTLELGDSALYLCASSPRGQDSIAKNIQYFGAGTRLSVL.

This clonotype appeared once. The chain employs TRBV29-1 and TRBJ1-2; weak D call: TRBD1 (6 bases). The CDR3 covers 11 residues. With 5 bases removed from V and 2 bases from J, the gap between germline ends came to 6 bases. CDR1 and CDR2 (germline): SQVTM, ANQGSEA. CDR3 in amino acids: CSVQGNYGYTF. CDR3 coding DNA: TGCAGCGTTCAGGGGAACTATGGCTACACCTTC.

This chain joins TRBV12-3 or TRBV12-4 and TRBJ2-7; tentatively, D is TRBD2 (7 bases). CDR3 length: 18 residues. V lost 3 bases and J 0 bases, leaving 21 bases between the germline ends. CDR3 in amino acids: CASSFGGQGATFSYEQYF. In DNA, the CDR3 is TGTGCCAGCAGTTTCGGGGGGCAAGGCGCGACCTTCTCCTACGAGCAGTACTTC.